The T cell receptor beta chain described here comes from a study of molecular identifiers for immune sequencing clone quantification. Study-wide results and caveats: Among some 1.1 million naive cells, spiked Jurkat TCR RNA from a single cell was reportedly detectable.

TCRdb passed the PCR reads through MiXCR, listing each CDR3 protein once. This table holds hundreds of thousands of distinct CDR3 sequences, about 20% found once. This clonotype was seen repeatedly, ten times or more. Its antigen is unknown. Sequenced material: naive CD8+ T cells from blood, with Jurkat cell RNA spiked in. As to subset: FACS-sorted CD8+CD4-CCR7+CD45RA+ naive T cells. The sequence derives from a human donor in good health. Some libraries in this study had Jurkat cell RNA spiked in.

The chain's CDR3 is CASSIESRTEAFF. The CDR3 coding sequence is TGTGCCAGTAGTATCGAATCGAGGACAGAAGCTTTCTTT. V is TRBV19 and J is TRBJ1-1; the D gene is possibly TRBD1 (5 bases). V gave up 3 bases and J gave up 8 bases, with 13 bases separating them. From germline, CDR1 is LNHDA and CDR2 SQIVND (reference sequence). The CDR3 loop spans 13 amino acids. Full variable domain (remainder filled in from reference TRBV19 and TRBJ1-1): DGGITQSPKYLFRKEGQNVTLSCEQNLNHDAMYWYRQDPGQGLRLIYYSQIVNDFQKGDIAEGYSVSREKKESFPLTVTSAQKNPTAFYLCASSIESRTEAFFGQGTRLTVV.